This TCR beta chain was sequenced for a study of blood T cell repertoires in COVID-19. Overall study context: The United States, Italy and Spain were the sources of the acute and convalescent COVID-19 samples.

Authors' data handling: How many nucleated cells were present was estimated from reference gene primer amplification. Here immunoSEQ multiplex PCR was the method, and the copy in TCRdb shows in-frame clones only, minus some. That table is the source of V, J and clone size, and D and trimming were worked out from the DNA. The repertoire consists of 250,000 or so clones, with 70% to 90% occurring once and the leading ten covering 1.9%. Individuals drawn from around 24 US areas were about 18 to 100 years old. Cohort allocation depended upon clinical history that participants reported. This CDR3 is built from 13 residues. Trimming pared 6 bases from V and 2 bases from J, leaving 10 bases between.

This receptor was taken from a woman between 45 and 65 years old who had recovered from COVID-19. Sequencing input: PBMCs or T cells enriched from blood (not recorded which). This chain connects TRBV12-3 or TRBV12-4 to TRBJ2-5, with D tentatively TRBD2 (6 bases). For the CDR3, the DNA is TGTGCCAGCAGCGGGGACTTACAAGAGACCCAGTACTTC. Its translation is CASSGDLQETQYF.